This is a list of T cell receptor beta chains from one sample in a study of T cells in Graves' hyperthyroidism and ophthalmopathy. TCRdb fed the multiplex PCR reads into MiXCR, producing one record per CDR3 protein. The sample lists about 400,000 distinct CDR3 sequences; about 15% were seen once. Sequences were obtained from blood. All receptors come from a woman aged 25 to 45 with Graves' hyperthyroidism. CDR3s include the opening cysteine and the closing phenylalanine or tryptophan. The D gene is left open where the match is weak. Where a row states a size, it is once, few, many or the class of an expanded clone; other rows omit it.

j_call clone_size v_call d_call cdr3_aa cdr3_nt
TRBJ2-1 many TRBV6-1 - CASSAPGVFIEQFF TGTGCCAGCAGTGCGCCCGGGGTTTTCATTGAGCAGTTCTTC
TRBJ1-2 many TRBV24-1 - CATSPSAGRTNYGYTF TGTGCCACCAGCCCCTCGGCGGGACGGACTAACTATGGCTACACCTTC
TRBJ2-5 - TRBV7-9 TRBD2 CASSPPTSGRPQETQYF TGTGCCAGCAGCCCTCCGACTAGCGGGAGGCCTCAAGAGACCCAGTACTTC
TRBJ2-7 many TRBV28 - CASSEGNYEQYF TGTGCCAGCAGTGAGGGGAACTACGAGCAGTACTTC
TRBJ2-3 - TRBV5-4 TRBD1 CASSLDRGLTDTQYF TGTGCCAGCAGCTTGGACAGGGGGCTGACAGATACGCAGTATTTT
TRBJ2-7 many TRBV27 - CASSLMAGNRYEQYF TGTGCCAGCAGTTTAATGGCGGGAAATAGGTACGAGCAGTACTTC
TRBJ2-3 many TRBV18 TRBD2 CASSPRDYTDTQYF TGTGCCAGCTCACCCCGGGACTACACAGATACGCAGTATTTT
TRBJ1-2 many TRBV7-2 - CASSLMSVDRFGYTF TGTGCCAGCAGCTTAATGTCAGTCGATCGATTTGGCTACACCTTC
TRBJ1-5 many TRBV27 TRBD1 CASSHTGAYSNQPQHF TGTGCCAGCAGTCATACAGGGGCCTATAGCAATCAGCCCCAGCATTTT
TRBJ2-5 many TRBV28 TRBD2 CASSRILAGGQETQYF TGTGCCAGCAGCCGTATACTAGCGGGAGGACAAGAGACCCAGTACTTC
TRBJ1-1 many TRBV2 - CASSEYRVATEAFF TGTGCCAGCAGTGAATACAGGGTGGCCACTGAAGCTTTCTTT
TRBJ1-4 - TRBV2 - CASSERPPATNEKLFF TGTGCCAGCAGTGAAAGACCGCCTGCAACTAATGAAAAACTGTTTTTT
TRBJ1-1 many TRBV6-4 - CASSADTNTEAFF TGTGCCAGCAGTGCCGATACGAACACTGAAGCTTTCTTT
TRBJ1-1 many TRBV28 - CASSPLQGRTEAFF TGTGCCAGCAGTCCCCTCCAGGGACGCACTGAAGCTTTCTTT
TRBJ2-1 few TRBV10-3 - CAITNPAWDLYNEQFF TGTGCCATCACCAACCCGGCTTGGGACCTTTACAATGAGCAGTTCTTC
TRBJ1-1 many TRBV5-5 - CASSFDLQMNTEAFF TGTGCCAGCAGCTTCGATCTACAGATGAACACTGAAGCTTTCTTT
TRBJ1-4 few TRBV28 - CASSLSSEKLFF TGTGCCAGCAGTTTATCTTCTGAAAAACTGTTTTTT
TRBJ2-2 few TRBV18 - CASSKSRLAMFTGELFF TGTGCCAGCTCCAAAAGTAGGCTAGCGATGTTCACCGGGGAGCTGTTTTTT
TRBJ2-6 - TRBV11-2 TRBD1 CASSHRGSSGANVLTF TGTGCCAGCAGCCACAGGGGGTCCTCTGGGGCCAACGTCCTGACTTTC
TRBJ2-3 few TRBV19 - CASSILAGRDTQYF TGTGCCAGTAGTATCCTGGCGGGAAGAGATACGCAGTATTTT
TRBJ2-1 - TRBV27 - CASSLLSATGYTEQFF TGTGCCAGCAGTTTACTTTCGGCTACAGGTTATACTGAGCAGTTCTTC
TRBJ1-2 - TRBV9 - CASSVGVDGLGGYTF TGTGCCAGCAGCGTAGGGGTGGACGGCCTTGGAGGCTACACCTTC
TRBJ1-2 many TRBV5-1 - CASSLAPGERYGYTF TGCGCCAGCAGCTTGGCCCCAGGGGAAAGATATGGCTACACCTTC
TRBJ2-7 few TRBV15 - CATSREAQGRSYEQYF TGTGCCACCAGCAGAGAGGCCCAGGGGCGATCCTACGAGCAGTACTTC
TRBJ1-2 many TRBV3-1 - CASSQDSAGYGYTF TGTGCCAGCAGCCAAGATTCTGCTGGGTATGGCTACACCTTC
TRBJ1-5 many TRBV3-1 - CASSQDRGGQPQHF TGTGCCAGCAGCCAAGACCGAGGGGGGCAGCCCCAGCATTTT
TRBJ2-3 many TRBV5-1 - CASSLSDLDTQYF TGCGCCAGCAGCTTGTCTGACTTGGATACGCAGTATTTT
TRBJ1-5 many TRBV27 - CASTTVNQPQHF TGTGCCAGCACAACAGTTAATCAGCCCCAGCATTTT
TRBJ2-2 - TRBV3-1 - CASSPWDGELFF TGTGCCAGCAGCCCCTGGGACGGGGAGCTGTTTTTT
TRBJ1-1 - TRBV5-1 TRBD1 CASSVRTGMNTEAFF TGCGCCAGCAGCGTGAGGACAGGTATGAACACTGAAGCTTTCTTT
TRBJ2-3 many TRBV20-1 - CSASEGLALHTDTQYF TGCAGTGCTAGTGAGGGGCTAGCACTACACACAGATACGCAGTATTTT
TRBJ2-3 many TRBV5-1 TRBD2 CASTTGNSGRPDTQYF TGCGCCAGCACCACGGGAAATAGCGGGAGACCAGATACGCAGTATTTT
TRBJ2-2 - TRBV24-1 TRBD1 CATSRDRAGTGELFF TGTGCCACCAGCCGGGACAGGGCGGGAACCGGGGAGCTGTTTTTT
TRBJ2-3 many TRBV20-1 TRBD2 CSARLTSGSTDTQYF TGCAGTGCTAGACTGACTAGCGGAAGCACAGATACGCAGTATTTT
TRBJ1-6 - TRBV27 TRBD1 CASSNRGQLNSPLHF TGTGCCAGCAGCAATAGGGGACAGCTTAATTCACCCCTCCACTTT
TRBJ2-2 few TRBV18 - CASSPPGPANTGELFF TGTGCCAGCTCACCACCGGGACCAGCGAACACCGGGGAGCTGTTTTTT
TRBJ2-2 few TRBV18 TRBD1 CASSPLPGQGYTGELFF TGTGCCAGCTCACCCTTACCGGGACAGGGGTACACCGGGGAGCTGTTTTTT
TRBJ1-3 few TRBV6-5 - CASSYLGVSGNTIYF TGTGCCAGCAGTTACCTTGGGGTCTCTGGAAACACCATATATTTT
TRBJ2-1 many TRBV29-1 TRBD2 CSVEGRLAGYNEQFF TGCAGCGTTGAAGGCCGGCTAGCGGGCTACAATGAGCAGTTCTTC
TRBJ2-1 many TRBV18 TRBD1 CASSPGVGGEGNEQFF TGTGCCAGCTCACCAGGAGTAGGGGGCGAGGGTAATGAGCAGTTCTTC
TRBJ2-1 - TRBV18 TRBD2 CASSQRTGLAGSSYNEQFF TGTGCCAGCTCACAACGGACGGGCCTAGCGGGTAGCTCCTACAATGAGCAGTTCTTC